This T cell receptor (beta chain) was observed in a study of T cell responses to AZD1222 COVID-19 vaccine. Comment on this clone: The antigen remains unidentified.

Repertoires were generated with immunoSEQ multiplex PCR, while TCRdb's copy carries only in-frame clones and drops some. The sample shows 130,000 to 150,000 clones, more than 90% of them seen only once. Germline CDR1 reads ENHRY; CDR2 reads SYGVKD. The length of the CDR3 is 15 residues. Trimming at V came to 8 bases and at J to 5 bases, leaving 12 bases not matched to a gene. Whole-study results and caveats: Increases in Spike-specific TCR breadth and depth were seen after two AZD1222 doses. White British donors predominated, females outnumbered males, and clonal diversity was possibly underestimated. Baseline seropositivity characterized only a handful of AZD1222 recipients.

The source is an adult in good health. The sample was peripheral blood, taken on day 0 of AZD1222 vaccination. The chain has TRBV10-3 and TRBJ2-3, with 8 nucleotides matching TRBD2. The CDR3 region is CAIRGGAGVGDTQYF. The CDR3 nucleotides are TGTGCCATCCGTGGGGGAGCGGGAGTAGGAGATACGCAGTATTTT.